This passage covers 8 T cell receptor beta chains from one sample sequenced in a study of blood T cell repertoires in COVID-19. Profiling relied on immunoSEQ multiplex PCR, and the TCRdb table lists in-frame clones only, not all of them. The data show approximately 280,000 clones, 75% to 90% seen once. The specimen sequenced was peripheral blood. The receptors originated from a man aged 35 to 55 with acute or convalescent COVID-19.

CDR3 sequence: CASSLVTGNTEAFF. The CDR3 nucleotides read TGTGCCAGCAGCTTAGTTACAGGGAACACTGAAGCTTTCTTT. The chain employs TRBV7-8 and TRBJ1-1; D might be TRBD1 (5 bases). Germline V CDR1 and CDR2: SGHVS, FQNEAQ. The ends were cut back, 1 base at V and 1 base at J, with 7 bases in the middle. This CDR3 is 14 amino acids long.

The V call is TRBV2, the J call TRBJ1-6; no clear D. V lost 3 bases and J lost 10, with 7 bases in between. This CDR3 is 12 amino acids long. From germline, CDR1 is SNHLY and CDR2 FYNNEI. CDR3 coding DNA: TGTGCCAGCAGTGAGGGCCAATCACCCCTCCACTTT. Protein product: CASSEGQSPLHF.

In nucleotides, the CDR3 is TGCGCCAGCAGGGTTCCCGGGGGTAGGGGCACTGAAGCTTTCTTT. The encoded protein is CASRVPGGRGTEAFF. V usage is TRBV23-1 and J usage is TRBJ1-1; the D gene is possibly TRBD1 (5 bases). TRBV23-1 belongs to the ORF category, with a function that is uncertain. V was clipped by 6 bases and J by 4 bases, with 18 bases between them. The CDR3 is made up of 15 amino acids.

V and J are TRBV7-9 and TRBJ1-6; the match to TRBD1 covers 8 bases. This CDR3 contains 14 residues. Germline trimming cut 4 bases from V and 8 bases from J; bases unmatched to any gene: 4. Per the germline V gene, CDR1 is SEHNR and CDR2 is FQNEAQ (reference sequence). Here the CDR3 reads CASSYGQGDSPLHF. The CDR3 DNA reads as TGTGCCAGCAGCTATGGACAGGGCGATTCACCCCTCCACTTT.

The V and J genes are TRBV30 and TRBJ2-5; 8 bases are shared with TRBD1. V lost 4 bases to trimming and J lost 2 bases; unmatched junction nucleotides: 9. The CDR3 runs 15 residues. Germline assignment: CDR1 GTSNPN and CDR2 SVGIG (reference sequence). CDR3 nucleotide sequence: TGTGCCTGGACCCAGGGGACAGGCGCACAAGAGACCCAGTACTTC. It specifies CAWTQGTGAQETQYF.

This sequence joins TRBV5-5 and TRBJ1-2, with D possibly TRBD1 on 6 matching bases. Trimming removed 4 bases at V and 0 bases at J, with 10 bases between. The CDR3 sequence is 14 residues long. The germline V gene encodes CDR1 SGHKS and CDR2 YYEKEE (reference sequence). The CDR3 bases are TGTGCCAGCAGCCCGGACAGAACTAACTATGGCTACACCTTC. This encodes CASSPDRTNYGYTF.

Written as DNA, the CDR3 is TGTGCCAGCAGTTACCCCGGGCGGGGTAGCAAAAACATTCAGTACTTC. It codes for CASSYPGRGSKNIQYF. V is TRBV6-5 and J is TRBJ2-4; D might be TRBD2 (6 bases). CDR3 length: 16 residues. V lost 2 bases, J lost 3 bases, and 14 bases lay in between. From germline, CDR1 is MNHEY and CDR2 SVGAGI.

The CDR3 coding sequence is TGCAGCGTTTCTAGGGGTCTCAAGGATGAAAAACTGTTTTTT. It yields the protein CSVSRGLKDEKLFF. This rearrangement joins TRBV29-1 to TRBJ1-4; possibly TRBD1 for D (5 bases). This CDR3 spans 14 amino acids. V lost 5 bases to trimming and J lost 6 bases, with 16 bases between them. CDR1 and CDR2 (germline): SQVTM, ANQGSEA.